The 10 T cell receptor beta chains in this list originate from one sample, sequenced in a study of response to subunit inactivated influenza vaccine. One entry per CDR3 protein results from TCRdb running MiXCR on the RT-PCR reads. Of about 570,000 distinct CDR3 sequences in the sample, 11% are singletons; the top ten hold 9.5% to 11%. This same sample was also taken into another study, of T cells expressing NK-cell markers. That source reports: UMI-tagged 5'RACE template switching yielded the TCR beta cDNA.

This material consisted of PBMCs from blood, taken on the day of vaccination. These receptors came from a man aged 50 to 59 who received an inactivated influenza vaccine.

This clonotype occurred a few times. V and J are TRBV27 and TRBJ2-7, with TRBD1 matching 10 bases. The V segment lost 3 bases and the J segment 5 bases; nucleotides outside the gene matches: 7. Per germline, CDR1 MNHEY and CDR2 SMNVEV (reference sequence). The CDR3 is 15 residues long. The CDR3 sequence is CASSFPGQGRDEQYF. As DNA, the CDR3 is TGTGCCAGCAGTTTTCCGGGACAGGGGCGCGACGAGCAGTACTTC.

This clonotype showed up just a few times. The rearrangement joins TRBV6-1 to TRBJ2-3; no clear D gene. This CDR3 is built from 14 residues. The germline V and J ends were trimmed by 6 bases and 0 bases, with 10 bases remaining between them. Germline V gives CDR1 MNHNS, CDR2 SASEGT. The CDR3, as DNA: TGTGCCAGCAGCCAACGTTATAGCACAGATACGCAGTATTTT. It is translated as CASSQRYSTDTQYF.

This clonotype was counted only a few times. This chain links TRBV4-3 with TRBJ1-3; D may be TRBD1 (5 bases). With 1 base removed from V and 2 bases from J, the gap between germline ends came to 9 bases. There are 15 residues in the CDR3. Germline V gene data show CDR1 as LGHNA and CDR2 as YSLEER. DNA for the CDR3: TGCGCCAGCAGCCAAGTTACGGGGGCTGGAAACACCATATATTTT. Protein sequence: CASSQVTGAGNTIYF.

This chain links TRBV18 with TRBJ2-3; D is possibly TRBD1 or TRBD2 (6 bases each). The CDR3 length is 16 residues. The V end lost 6 bases, the J end lost 2 bases, and 18 bases lay between the germline ends. CDR1 is KGHSH, CDR2 LQKENI, per germline. CDR3 nucleotide sequence: TGTGCCAGCTCGCCAATCGGAGGGGGAATCACAGATACGCAGTATTTT. Its protein is CASSPIGGGITDTQYF.

This rearrangement joins TRBV29-1 to TRBJ2-5; no reliable D call. The CDR3 is 13 residues long. V lost 3 bases, J lost 5 bases, and 13 bases lay in between. The germline gives CDR1 SQVTM, CDR2 ANQGSEA. CDR3 bases: TGCAGCGTTGATAGAAATTCCCGGGAGACCCAGTACTTC. Translating it yields CSVDRNSRETQYF.

Concerning this clonotype: This may stem from a read error, because a much larger clone lies one nucleotide away. The chain is built from TRBV7-2 and TRBJ2-1; TRBD2 matches at 7 bases. The CDR3 is 14 amino acids. Trimming took 7 bases from V and 6 from J; bases not matched to a gene: 9. The V gene's germline CDR1 is SGHTA and CDR2 FQGNSA. Written as DNA, the CDR3 is TGTGCCAGCACCCCCGGGACTATAACCAATGAGCAGTTCTTC. Protein: CASTPGTITNEQFF.

With respect to this clonotype: At one end, the junction sequence differs from germline, possibly due to a read error. CDR3 in DNA: TGTGCCAGCAGTCGGACCGAGACTAGTGAAAAACTGTTTTTT. Protein: CASSRTETSEKLFF. The chain has TRBV6-1 and TRBJ1-4; D is undetermined. CDR3 length equals 14 residues. Per germline, CDR1 MNHNS and CDR2 SASEGT.

This clonotype was picked up many times. The CDR3 loop is CASSGQYTGELFF. CDR3 coding DNA: TGTGCCAGCAGCGGACAGTACACCGGGGAGCTGTTTTTT. This sequence joins TRBV7-9 and TRBJ2-2; D may be TRBD1 (6 bases). The CDR3 totals 13 residues. Germline V gives CDR1 SEHNR, CDR2 FQNEAQ (reference sequence). The germline V and J ends were trimmed by 5 bases and 3 bases, with 7 bases remaining between them.

Only a few counts were recorded for this clonotype. The chain links TRBV20-1 to TRBJ2-1, with D possibly TRBD2 on 6 matching bases. Germline V gene sequence: CDR1 DFQATT, CDR2 SNEGSKA (reference sequence). The CDR3 runs to 14 residues. The V end lost 6 bases, the J end lost 0 bases, and 12 bases lay between the germline ends. This chain's CDR3 is CSAKRASSYNEQFF. The CDR3 DNA reads TGCAGTGCCAAGCGGGCTAGCTCCTACAATGAGCAGTTCTTC.

The chain combines TRBV5-6 with TRBJ2-3; a weak D match, TRBD2 (6 bases). This CDR3 spans 14 amino acids. V gave up 6 bases and J gave up 8 bases, with 19 bases separating them. Germline CDR1 and CDR2: SGHDT and YYEEEE. CDR3: CASTPIRTEGTQYF. CDR3 nucleotides: TGTGCCAGCACCCCGATCCGAACGGAGGGTACGCAGTATTTT.